A single sample gave rise to the 32 T cell receptor beta chains below, sequenced in a study of blood T cell repertoires in COVID-19. Assay used: immunoSEQ multiplex PCR; TCRdb lists only in-frame clones, some missing. The data show approximately 180,000 clones, around nine tenths seen once. The sample consisted of peripheral blood. The origin of the receptors is an older woman with COVID-19, enrolled during active disease.

The gene calls are TRBV27 and TRBJ1-2; 7 bases are a match to TRBD1. J lost 7 bases, V lost 3 bases, and 5 bases had no gene match. CDR3 length: 13 residues. Germline CDR1 reads MNHEY; CDR2 reads SMNVEV (reference sequence). This CDR3 is CASSFQGGIGYTF. CDR3 sequence (DNA): TGTGCCAGCAGTTTTCAGGGGGGAATTGGCTACACCTTC.

This chain links TRBV11-3 with TRBJ2-1; no firm D call. Trimming cost V 3 bases and J 0 bases, with 9 bases left between them. The germline CDR1 and CDR2 sequences are SGHNT and YENEEA. The CDR3 totals 15 residues. CDR3: CASSLTLLSYNEQFF. As DNA, the CDR3 is TGTGCCAGCAGCTTGACTCTCCTCTCCTACAATGAGCAGTTCTTC.

The chain joins TRBV19 to TRBJ1-1; tentatively, D is TRBD1 (5 bases). Per the germline V gene, CDR1 is LNHDA and CDR2 is SQIVND (reference sequence). V was cut by 7 bases and J by 0 bases, with 15 bases left in between. This CDR3 has 15 amino acids. CDR3 amino acids: CASKYAQGVNTEAFF. In nucleotides, the CDR3 is TGTGCCAGTAAATATGCGCAGGGCGTGAACACTGAAGCTTTCTTT. The full variable domain, completed using reference TRBV19 and TRBJ1-1, is DGGITQSPKYLFRKEGQNVTLSCEQNLNHDAMYWYRQDPGQGLRLIYYSQIVNDFQKGDIAEGYSVSREKKESFPLTVTSAQKNPTAFYLCASKYAQGVNTEAFFGQGTRLTVV.

This clone was counted once. V usage is TRBV30 and J usage is TRBJ2-1, with 10 bases aligning to TRBD2. Germline lookup yields CDR1 GTSNPN and CDR2 SVGIG (reference sequence). There are 15 residues in the CDR3. V trimming: 0 bases; J trimming: 8 bases; junction bases outside the gene matches: 7. The CDR3 bases are TGTGCCTGGAGTGTAGGGCTAGCGGGAGAAGATGAGCAGTTCTTC. Its translation is CAWSVGLAGEDEQFF.

V and J are TRBV7-9 and TRBJ1-1; D is unclear. CDR3 length: 14 amino acids. Trimming stripped 2 bases from V and 4 bases from J, with 11 bases between. Germline CDR1 is SEHNR and CDR2 is FQNEAQ (reference sequence). The chain's CDR3 is CASSLIGRGTEAFF. CDR3 DNA sequence: TGTGCCAGCAGCTTAATCGGGAGAGGCACTGAAGCTTTCTTT.

The chain uses TRBV7-3 and TRBJ2-1; possibly TRBD2 for D (5 bases). This CDR3 region has 13 residues. From germline, CDR1 is SGHTA and CDR2 FQGTGA. Trimming cost V 5 bases and J 6 bases, with 11 bases left between them. CDR3 sequence reads: CASSELASNEQFF. DNA of the CDR3: TGTGCCAGCAGCGAGCTAGCTTCCAATGAGCAGTTCTTC. Looking up the rest from reference TRBV7-3 and TRBJ2-1 gives the full variable domain: GAGVSQTPSNKVTEKGKYVELRCDPISGHTALYWYRQSLGQGPEFLIYFQGTGAADDSGLPNDRFFAVRPEGSVSTLKIQRTERGDSAVYLCASSELASNEQFFGPGTRLTVL.

This chain connects TRBV3-1 (or the pseudogene TRBV3-2) to TRBJ2-1; D perhaps matches TRBD2 (6 bases). Germline assignment: CDR1 LGHDT and CDR2 YNNKEL (reference sequence). Between the trimmed V and J ends, which lost 0 bases and 3 bases, there was a span of 12 bases. There are 16 residues in the CDR3. The CDR3 region is CASSQDLTGSYNEQFF. The CDR3 DNA follows: TGTGCCAGCAGCCAAGATCTGACCGGGAGCTACAATGAGCAGTTCTTC.

The V call is TRBV5-1, the J call TRBJ1-1; D unresolved. The CDR3 has 10 amino acids. CDR1 is SGHRS, CDR2 YFSETQ, per germline. Trimming pared 5 bases from V and 11 bases from J, leaving 10 bases between. CDR3 sequence reads: CASSRALAFF. CDR3 in DNA: TGCGCCAGCAGTAGAGCCTTGGCTTTCTTT.

The genes are TRBV30 and TRBJ1-2; D is perhaps TRBD1 (6 bases). Trimming removed 2 bases at V and 6 bases at J, with 13 bases between. CDR1 is GTSNPN and CDR2 is SVGIG in the germline V gene (reference sequence). The CDR3 loop spans 13 amino acids. CDR3: CAWSPKGHHGYTF. DNA of the CDR3: TGTGCCTGGAGTCCAAAGGGACACCATGGCTACACCTTC.

This clone was counted a single time. Here the CDR3 DNA reads TGTGCCAGCTCACCGACAGGGATACTTCAAGAGACCCAGTACTTC. Translating it yields CASSPTGILQETQYF. This sequence joins TRBV18 and TRBJ2-5; 7 bases align to TRBD1. Per germline, CDR1 KGHSH and CDR2 LQKENI. CDR3 size: 15 residues. Losses at the gene ends were 3 bases for V and 2 bases for J; bases not matched to a gene: 6.

The V gene is TRBV6-4, the J gene TRBJ1-4; TRBD1 is a possible D gene (5 bases). Germline CDR1 and CDR2: MRHNA and SNTAGT. The V and J ends lost 11 bases and 5 bases respectively, with 21 bases between them. The CDR3 runs 15 residues. CDR3: CARGRALGGNEKLFF. The CDR3 DNA is TGTGCCCGGGGGAGGGCGCTGGGGGGGAATGAAAAACTGTTTTTT.

The J gene is TRBJ1-2, the V gene TRBV19; D uncertain. V lost 2 bases, J lost 6 bases, and 10 bases lay in between. The CDR3 sequence is 13 residues long. Germline V gene lookup returns CDR1 LNHDA and CDR2 SQIVND (reference sequence). The CDR3 loop reads CASSIRGLDGYTF. The CDR3 nucleotides are TGTGCCAGTAGTATAAGAGGGCTTGATGGCTACACCTTC. The full variable domain, completed using reference TRBV19 and TRBJ1-2, is DGGITQSPKYLFRKEGQNVTLSCEQNLNHDAMYWYRQDPGQGLRLIYYSQIVNDFQKGDIAEGYSVSREKKESFPLTVTSAQKNPTAFYLCASSIRGLDGYTFGSGTRLTVV.

The chain couples TRBV18 to TRBJ2-7, with D perhaps matching TRBD1 (6 bases). This CDR3 has 13 amino acids. V shed 4 bases and J shed 2 bases, with 9 bases lying between them. CDR1 KGHSH and CDR2 LQKENI come from the germline V gene. Here the CDR3 reads CASSLQGTYEQYF. The CDR3 DNA is TGTGCCAGCTCACTACAGGGAACCTACGAGCAGTACTTC.

The chain couples TRBV10-3 to TRBJ1-5; TRBD1 is a possible D gene (5 bases). The CDR3 totals 16 residues. Trimming removed 8 bases from V and 1 base from J, with 18 bases in between. Germline values: CDR1 ENHRY, CDR2 SYGVKD. CDR3 protein: CAIGSVGGESNQPQHF. As DNA, the CDR3 is TGTGCCATCGGCAGCGTGGGGGGTGAAAGCAATCAGCCCCAGCATTTT.

This sequence joins TRBV24-1 and TRBJ1-2; D perhaps matches TRBD1 (5 bases). The V and J ends lost 9 bases and 4 bases respectively, with 14 bases between them. The CDR3 covers 13 residues. Per the germline V gene, CDR1 is KGHDR and CDR2 is SFDVKD. The CDR3 DNA is TGTGCCACCCCTGAGCAGGGAGGCTATGGCTACACCTTC. It translates to CATPEQGGYGYTF.

This clone came up a few times. The J gene is TRBJ2-7, the V gene TRBV6-5, with D uncertain. The germline V and J ends were trimmed by 7 bases and 0 bases, with 13 bases remaining between them. CDR1 MNHEY and CDR2 SVGAGI come from the germline V gene. This CDR3 region has 14 residues. CDR3 bases: TGTGCCAGCACTCCCCTGGGCAGCTCCTACGAGCAGTACTTC. Encoded protein: CASTPLGSSYEQYF.

The CDR3 loop reads CAQATGLTDTQYF. DNA of the CDR3: TGTGCCCAAGCTACAGGGCTCACAGATACGCAGTATTTT. The J gene is TRBJ2-3, the V gene TRBV30, with D maybe TRBD1 (6 bases). This CDR3 is built from 13 residues. Germline-derived CDR1 and CDR2 are GTSNPN and SVGIG (reference sequence). Between the trimmed V and J ends, which lost 8 bases and 2 bases, there was a span of 14 bases.

V usage is TRBV4-1 and J usage is TRBJ2-5; no firm D call. There are 13 residues in the CDR3. CDR1 and CDR2 from the germline V gene are MGHRA and YSYEKL. The V gene lost 4 bases and the J gene lost 5 bases, with 11 bases spanning the gap. CDR3 in amino acids: CASSPTGGETQYF. DNA for the CDR3: TGCGCCAGCAGCCCTACGGGTGGGGAGACCCAGTACTTC.

V gene TRBV2 combines with J gene TRBJ1-2; D may be TRBD1 (5 bases). The CDR3 consists of 13 residues. Trimming removed 5 bases at V and 8 bases at J, with 15 bases between. Germline lookup yields CDR1 SNHLY and CDR2 FYNNEI. The CDR3 loop is CASSIWGEGGYTF. DNA of the CDR3: TGTGCCAGCAGTATATGGGGGGAAGGGGGCTACACCTTC.

The chain combines TRBV7-9 with TRBJ2-1, with 11 bases fitting TRBD2. Trimming at V came to 4 bases and at J to 8 bases, leaving 7 bases not matched to a gene. The CDR3 length is 15 residues. The germline V gene has CDR1 SEHNR and CDR2 FQNEAQ (reference sequence). The CDR3 reads CASSSGTSGTDEQFF. CDR3 DNA: TGTGCCAGCAGCTCCGGGACTAGCGGAACGGATGAGCAGTTCTTC.

The J gene is TRBJ1-4, the V gene TRBV24-1; no firm D call. With 5 bases removed from V and 4 bases from J, the gap between germline ends came to 7 bases. Per the germline V gene, CDR1 is KGHDR and CDR2 is SFDVKD. This CDR3 is 13 amino acids long. This CDR3 is CATSGGSNEKLFF. Written as DNA, the CDR3 is TGTGCCACCAGTGGAGGGAGTAATGAAAAACTGTTTTTT.

The J gene is TRBJ2-3, the V gene TRBV5-1; 10 bases line up with TRBD2. Germline V gene lookup returns CDR1 SGHRS and CDR2 YFSETQ. V lost 3 bases and J lost 0; bases outside the gene matches: 4. This CDR3 region has 16 residues. This CDR3 is CASSSGLAASTDTQYF. Written as DNA, the CDR3 is TGCGCCAGCAGCTCCGGACTAGCGGCTAGCACAGATACGCAGTATTTT.

The genes are TRBV5-1 and TRBJ1-1, with TRBD1 identical over 9 bases. Germline-derived CDR1 and CDR2 are SGHRS and YFSETQ. The CDR3 runs to 14 residues. V was pared by 4 bases and J by 0 bases, with 1 base of the junction left unmatched. The CDR3 nucleotides read TGCGCCAGCAGCGACAGGGGGATGAACACTGAAGCTTTCTTT. This translates into CASSDRGMNTEAFF.

The chain combines TRBV30 with TRBJ2-5; D not certain. The CDR3 is 15 residues long. Germline V gene sequence: CDR1 GTSNPN, CDR2 SVGIG (reference sequence). V shed 5 bases and J shed 2 bases, with 18 bases lying between them. CDR3 region: CAWGSLRGRQETQYF. CDR3 nucleotide sequence: TGTGCCTGGGGTTCCCTTCGCGGCAGACAAGAGACCCAGTACTTC.

The chain has TRBV12-3 or TRBV12-4 and TRBJ2-1, with D unresolved. This CDR3 contains 13 residues. V dropped 2 bases and J dropped 3 bases, with 5 bases sitting between them. The CDR3 bases are TGTGCCAGCAGTTTACTAGTCTACAATGAGCAGTTCTTC. Its protein product is CASSLLVYNEQFF.

The J gene is TRBJ2-2, the V gene TRBV4-2; D ambiguous. Trimming cost V 0 bases and J 6 bases, with 11 bases left between them. Germline CDR1 is LGHNA and CDR2 is YNFKEQ. CDR3 length equals 15 residues. CDR3 DNA sequence: TGTGCCAGCAGCCAAGATCGTATAGATCCCGGGGAGCTGTTTTTT. The encoded protein is CASSQDRIDPGELFF.

This clone was picked up one time. The chain's CDR3 is CASGPGDREKLFF. CDR3 DNA: TGTGCTAGTGGGCCAGGAGACAGGGAAAAACTGTTTTTT. The V gene is TRBV12-5, the J gene TRBJ1-4, with a weak D call TRBD1 (6 bases). The CDR3 spans 13 residues. The V gene's germline CDR1 is LGHNT and CDR2 FRNRAP. Trimming shortened V by 6 bases and J by 8 bases, and 13 bases separated the two germline ends.

In this sample, this clone turned up a few times. The chain carries TRBV27 and TRBJ1-6; unclear D gene. CDR3 length: 16 residues. V lost 5 bases, J lost 0 bases, and 11 bases lay in between. Germline V lookup: CDR1 MNHEY, CDR2 SMNVEV (reference sequence). CDR3 sequence (DNA): TGTGCCAGCAGTCCCACCTTGAGCTCCTATAATTCACCCCTCCACTTT. It yields the protein CASSPTLSSYNSPLHF.

The V and J genes are TRBV3-1 (or the pseudogene TRBV3-2) and TRBJ1-1; D perhaps matches TRBD1 (5 bases). The CDR3 covers 13 residues. V was shortened by 1 base and J by 3 bases, with 6 bases between the two germline ends. Germline V gene lookup returns CDR1 LGHDT and CDR2 YNNKEL (reference sequence). The CDR3 loop reads CASSQVQDTEAFF. CDR3 bases: TGTGCCAGCAGCCAAGTACAGGACACTGAAGCTTTCTTT.

About this clone: Sequence at one end of the junction differs from germline and may be a read error. The chain carries TRBV2 and TRBJ2-1, with D uncertain. CDR1 and CDR2 from the germline V gene are SNHLY and FYNNEI. This CDR3 has 13 amino acids. The CDR3 nucleotides are TGTGCCAGCAGGGAAGGGCCCGTGAATGAGCAGTTCTTC. Translation gives CASREGPVNEQFF.

The chain has TRBV12-5 and TRBJ2-7; perhaps TRBD2 as D (5 bases). The CDR3 is 13 amino acids. The germline V gene encodes CDR1 LGHNT and CDR2 FRNRAP. Between the trimmed V and J ends, which lost 9 bases and 5 bases, there was a span of 17 bases. This CDR3 is CASQYAGGNEQYF. DNA of the CDR3: TGTGCTAGCCAATACGCGGGTGGGAACGAGCAGTACTTC.

This rearrangement joins TRBV9 to TRBJ2-7, with 7 bases lining up with TRBD2. Germline V gene sequence: CDR1 SGDLS, CDR2 YYNGEE. The CDR3 totals 15 residues. The ends lost 3 bases at V and 7 bases at J; junction bases unmatched: 13. In nucleotides, the CDR3 is TGTGCCAGCAGCGCTAGTCCGGCGGGAGTAGGTGAGCAGTACTTC. Translation gives CASSASPAGVGEQYF.